What follows are 20 T cell receptor beta chains derived from one specimen sequenced in a study of CD8 T cells in ankylosing spondylitis. Each CDR3 protein is one row after TCRdb ran MiXCR on the 5' RACE reads. There are about 240,000 distinct CDR3 sequences in the sample; approximately 9% occur only once, and about 6.5% lies in the top ten. The sequencing sample was made of blood, either unsorted or a sorted T cell fraction (not recorded which). The receptors shown here come from a male donor with ankylosing spondylitis or in good health (not recorded which).

This clonotype was counted many times. The chain links TRBV29-1 to TRBJ2-7; TRBD2 agrees at 8 bases. J gave up 5 bases and V 4 bases, and 13 bases lay outside the gene matches. Germline V lookup: CDR1 SQVTM, CDR2 ANQGSEA. This CDR3 has 15 residues. DNA of the CDR3: TGCAGCGTTGTGGTCCTTACGGGAGGGCGGCACGAGCAGTACTTC. This gives the protein CSVVVLTGGRHEQYF.

Ten or more counts support this clonotype. The V and J genes are TRBV29-1 and TRBJ1-2; tentatively, D is TRBD1 (5 bases). This CDR3 is 11 amino acids long. V was pared by 0 bases and J by 8 bases, with 7 bases between. Germline CDR1 and CDR2: SQVTM and ANQGSEA. CDR3 coding DNA: TGCAGCGTTGAAGATCGGGACGGCTACACCTTC. As protein: CSVEDRDGYTF.

At least ten counts were recorded for this clonotype. V usage is TRBV13 and J usage is TRBJ1-2, with unresolved D. Germline CDR1 is PRHDT and CDR2 is FYEKMQ (reference sequence). Trimming took 4 bases from V and 0 from J, leaving 12 bases between them. The CDR3 extends over 15 amino acids. The CDR3 DNA is TGTGCCAGCAGCTCTGGACGGAATACTAACTATGGCTACACCTTC. Amino acids: CASSSGRNTNYGYTF.

This clonotype was recorded many times. The rearrangement uses TRBV20-1 and TRBJ2-5, with 7 bases that match TRBD2. With V trimmed by 8 bases and J by 2 bases, 8 bases remained unmatched. Per germline, CDR1 DFQATT and CDR2 SNEGSKA (reference sequence). The CDR3 is 13 amino acids. The CDR3 DNA reads TGCAGTACGACTAGCTCCTCGCAAGAGACCCAGTACTTC. Its translation is CSTTSSSQETQYF.

This clonotype was observed at least ten times. The chain joins TRBV7-9 to TRBJ2-5, with a tentative D call TRBD1 (5 bases). The CDR3 spans 14 residues. V was clipped by 1 base and J by 2 bases, with 8 bases between them. Germline V CDR1 and CDR2: SEHNR, FQNEAQ (reference sequence). The CDR3 DNA reads as TGTGCCAGCAGCTTAGGGGGCAATCAAGAGACCCAGTACTTC. Translation: CASSLGGNQETQYF.

This clonotype was counted ten times or more. V is TRBV7-3 and J is TRBJ2-1; TRBD2 aligns across 7 bases. Per germline, CDR1 SGHTA and CDR2 FQGTGA. This CDR3 is 13 amino acids long. The V gene end was trimmed by 5 bases and the J gene end by 5 bases; junction bases not matched to a gene: 3. CDR3 sequence (DNA): TGTGCCAGCAGCCCGGGGGGAAACAATGAGCAGTTCTTC. Translation: CASSPGGNNEQFF.

This clonotype occurred many times. The J gene is TRBJ2-3, the V gene TRBV20-1, with a weak D call TRBD2 (5 bases). V lost 3 bases, J lost 5 bases, and 15 bases lay in between. Germline V gene data show CDR1 as DFQATT and CDR2 as SNEGSKA (reference sequence). This CDR3 comprises 14 residues. The CDR3, as DNA: TGCAGTGCTAGGACCCTAGGGAGCGGAGATACGCAGTATTTT. Amino acids: CSARTLGSGDTQYF.

This clonotype was counted many times. This sequence joins TRBV5-1 and TRBJ2-7, with 7 bases fitting TRBD1. The CDR3 loop spans 14 amino acids. After removal of 2 bases from V and 5 bases from J, the junction contained 7 bases not matched to a gene. Looked up from germline, CDR1 is SGHRS and CDR2 is YFSETQ. This chain's CDR3 is CASSLRTGDDEQYF. CDR3 DNA: TGCGCCAGCAGCTTACGGACAGGTGACGACGAGCAGTACTTC.

This clonotype has a count of ten or more. The rearrangement uses TRBV6-2 or TRBV6-3 and TRBJ2-2, with 8 bases that match TRBD1. Germline V gene sequence: CDR1 MNHEY, CDR2 SVGEGT. This CDR3 has 16 amino acids. V was pared by 7 bases and J by 2 bases, with 9 bases of the junction left unmatched. DNA for the CDR3: TGTGCCAGCACCCCCCGGGACAGGCTTAACACCGGGGAGCTGTTTTTT. Translated: CASTPRDRLNTGELFF.

Only a few counts were recorded for this clonotype. The chain is built from TRBV7-9 and TRBJ2-7, with D hard to call. The V and J ends lost 4 bases and 3 bases respectively, with 16 bases between them. Germline CDR1 and CDR2: SEHNR and FQNEAQ (reference sequence). CDR3 size: 15 residues. The CDR3 bases are TGTGCCAGCAGCTCTCCTCCCGGCCCTGGCTACGAGCAGTACTTC. It yields the protein CASSSPPGPGYEQYF.

The table lists this clonotype with many counts. V gene TRBV5-4 combines with J gene TRBJ2-1; D is possibly TRBD1 (8 bases). From germline, CDR1 is SGHNT and CDR2 YYREEE (reference sequence). Deletions cut 5 bases from V and 7 bases from J, with 19 bases between. The CDR3 consists of 15 residues. The CDR3 DNA reads TGTGCCAGCAGTTCAGCGGGACAGGCCATGAATGAGCAGTTCTTC. Translated: CASSSAGQAMNEQFF.

This clonotype appeared many times. The chain is built from TRBV12-3 or TRBV12-4 and TRBJ2-2, with 9 bases that match TRBD2. This CDR3 is built from 15 residues. V lost 2 bases to trimming and J lost 6 bases; unmatched junction nucleotides: 4. CDR3 sequence reads: CASSLQGLAAGELFF. The CDR3 bases are TGTGCCAGCAGTTTACAGGGACTAGCTGCCGGGGAGCTGTTTTTT.

Comments on this clonotype: A read error is possible here, since a much larger clone lies one base away. The rearrangement uses TRBV27 and TRBJ1-1; possible D gene TRBD1, 5 bases. This CDR3 spans 13 amino acids. Looked up from germline, CDR1 is MNHEY and CDR2 is SMNVEV (reference sequence). V lost 5 bases and J lost 7, with 14 bases in between. The CDR3 DNA sequence: TGTGCCAGCAGTGAACCTGGACAACGTGAAGCTTTCTTT. Protein product: CASSEPGQREAFF.

Note on this clonotype: One end of the junction does not line up with germline, which may come from a read error. The V call is TRBV20-1, the J call TRBJ1-1; D not resolved. This CDR3 spans 11 amino acids. The germline V gene has CDR1 DFQATT and CDR2 SNEGSKA (reference sequence). The DNA of the CDR3 is TGCAGTCCCGCGAGGAACCCTGAAGCTTTCTTT. Translation gives CSPARNPEAFF.

This clonotype was seen many times. The J gene is TRBJ2-1, the V gene TRBV9; D gene uncertain. V dropped 4 bases and J dropped 8 bases, with 13 bases sitting between them. The CDR3 extends over 13 amino acids. Germline lookup yields CDR1 SGDLS and CDR2 YYNGEE. CDR3 sequence: CASSLGPSDEQFF. The CDR3 DNA follows: TGTGCCAGCAGCCTTGGCCCTTCCGATGAGCAGTTCTTC.

V and J are TRBV6-5 and TRBJ1-1, with a tentative D call TRBD1 (6 bases). CDR3 length equals 16 residues. Trimming took 1 base from V and 6 from J, leaving 18 bases between them. The germline V gene has CDR1 MNHEY and CDR2 SVGAGI. DNA for the CDR3: TGTGCCAGCAGTTACTGGGGCGGGGGGGCAAGCGCTGAAGCTTTCTTT. It specifies CASSYWGGGASAEAFF.

In its sample, this clonotype was seen many times. V usage is TRBV28 and J usage is TRBJ2-1, with D perhaps being TRBD1 or TRBD2 (5 bases each). The ends were cut back, 4 bases at V and 8 bases at J, with 12 bases in the middle. This CDR3 spans 13 amino acids. Looked up from germline, CDR1 is MDHEN and CDR2 is SYDVKM. The CDR3 region has the DNA TGTGCCAGCAGTTCGGGACGGTTCGATGAGCAGTTCTTC. Translated, it gives CASSSGRFDEQFF.

As for this clonotype: It may be a read error: a sequence one base away is much more abundant. V gene TRBV7-2 combines with J gene TRBJ2-1; 8 bases align to TRBD1. The J call may be faulty, since TRBJ2-7 better matches the DNA end. This CDR3 region has 16 residues. Per the germline V gene, CDR1 is SGHTA and CDR2 is FQGNSA. Here the CDR3 reads CASSLSGQGRLDEQYF. For the CDR3, the DNA is TGTGCCAGCAGCTTATCTGGACAGGGAAGATTGGATGAGCAGTACTTC.

This clonotype was found a few times. The V and J genes are TRBV10-3 and TRBJ1-2; D perhaps matches TRBD1 (6 bases). CDR1 is ENHRY and CDR2 is SYGVKD in the germline V gene. The CDR3 is 18 residues long. V lost 3 bases and J 1 base, leaving 21 bases between the germline ends. Here the CDR3 reads CAISDPRRGPEDNYGYTF. CDR3 nucleotide sequence: TGTGCCATCAGTGATCCCCGGCGGGGGCCAGAAGATAACTATGGCTACACCTTC.

This clonotype appeared many times. The chain recombines TRBV5-6 with TRBJ2-7, with a tentative D call TRBD1 (5 bases). Germline assignment: CDR1 SGHDT and CDR2 YYEEEE. V dropped 4 bases and J dropped 2 bases, with 10 bases sitting between them. The CDR3 loop spans 13 amino acids. The CDR3 loop reads CASSLDSAYEQYF. CDR3 DNA: TGTGCCAGCAGCCTAGACAGCGCCTACGAGCAGTACTTC.